Below, 4 T cell receptor beta chains from the same sample are listed, as sequenced in a study of blood T cell repertoires in COVID-19. Libraries were prepared by immunoSEQ multiplex PCR; TCRdb keeps only in-frame clonotypes and omits some of them. The top ten hold 10% to 15% of the sample, which has 85,000 to 100,000 clones, roughly 84% seen once. Sequencing was performed on peripheral blood. These receptors were collected from a woman aged 60-75 years in a cohort sampled during active or convalescent COVID-19.

This chain uses TRBV3-1 (or the pseudogene TRBV3-2) with TRBJ2-2; 10 bases map to TRBD1. The CDR3 spans 15 residues. The germline V gene encodes CDR1 LGHDT and CDR2 YNNKEL (reference sequence). V gave up 2 bases and J gave up 5 bases; unmatched junction bases: 2. DNA for the CDR3: TGTGCCAGCAGCCAATCGGGACAGGGGACCGGGGAGCTGTTTTTT. As protein: CASSQSGQGTGELFF.

This chain connects TRBV30 to TRBJ2-3; D is possibly TRBD1 (6 bases). Germline CDR1 is GTSNPN and CDR2 is SVGIG (reference sequence). Trimming removed 1 base from V and 11 bases from J, with 19 bases in between. The CDR3 loop spans 14 amino acids. This chain's CDR3 is CAWSGSTAGTRQYF. Written as DNA, the CDR3 is TGTGCCTGGAGTGGATCAACCGCCGGGACAAGGCAGTATTTT.

The chain uses TRBV28 and TRBJ2-4, with D unresolved. CDR1 and CDR2 from the germline V gene are MDHEN and SYDVKM. The CDR3 loop spans 12 amino acids. V lost 5 bases and J 8 bases, leaving 10 bases between the germline ends. This CDR3 is CASSPPGHIQYF. CDR3 sequence (DNA): TGTGCCAGCAGTCCGCCGGGTCACATTCAGTACTTC.

The chain combines TRBV11-3 with TRBJ2-1, with 9 bases aligning to TRBD2. CDR1 is SGHNT, CDR2 YENEEA, per germline. CDR3 size: 15 residues. Trimming cost V 5 bases and J 0 bases; bases outside gene matches: 2. The CDR3 nucleotides read TGTGCCAGCAGCGATAGCGGGAGCTCCTACAATGAGCAGTTCTTC. It codes for CASSDSGSSYNEQFF.